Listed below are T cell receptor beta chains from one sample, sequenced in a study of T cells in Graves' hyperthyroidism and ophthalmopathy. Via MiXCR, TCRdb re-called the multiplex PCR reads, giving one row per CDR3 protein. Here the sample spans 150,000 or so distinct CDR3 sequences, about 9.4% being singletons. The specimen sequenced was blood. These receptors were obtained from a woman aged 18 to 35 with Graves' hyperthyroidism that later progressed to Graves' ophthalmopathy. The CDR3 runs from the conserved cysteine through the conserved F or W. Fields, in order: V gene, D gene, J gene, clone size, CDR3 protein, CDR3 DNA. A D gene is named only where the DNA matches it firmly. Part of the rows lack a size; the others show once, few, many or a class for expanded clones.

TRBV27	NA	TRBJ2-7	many	CASSLSGTSSSYEQYF	TGTGCCAGCAGTTTATCTGGGACTTCCTCCTCCTACGAGCAGTACTTC
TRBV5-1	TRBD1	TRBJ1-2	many	CASSRKDREVDYGYTF	TGCGCCAGCAGCAGAAAAGACAGGGAAGTAGACTATGGCTACACCTTC
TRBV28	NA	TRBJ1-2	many	CASSTTTGPNYGYTF	TGTGCCAGCAGTACCACGACAGGTCCAAACTATGGCTACACCTTC
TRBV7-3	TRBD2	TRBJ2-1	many	CASSSALLADNEQFF	TGTGCCAGCAGCTCGGCCCTACTAGCGGACAATGAGCAGTTCTTC
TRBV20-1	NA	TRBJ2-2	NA	CSAPLAGRANTGELFF	TGCAGTGCTCCGTTAGCTGGTCGCGCGAACACCGGGGAGCTGTTTTTT
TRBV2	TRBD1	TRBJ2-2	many	CASSEASAGGMVTGELFF	TGTGCCAGCAGTGAAGCGTCGGCAGGGGGCATGGTCACCGGGGAGCTGTTTTTT
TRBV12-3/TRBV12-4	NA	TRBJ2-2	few	CASSLRGGLAGELFF	TGTGCCAGCAGTTTAAGGGGGGGCTTGGCCGGGGAGCTGTTTTTT
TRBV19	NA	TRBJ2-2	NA	CASSIGHLTGELFF	TGTGCCAGTAGTATAGGACACCTCACCGGGGAGCTGTTTTTT
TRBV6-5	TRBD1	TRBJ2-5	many	CASSYSTGGGETQYF	TGTGCCAGCAGTTACTCTACAGGGGGCGGAGAGACCCAGTACTTC
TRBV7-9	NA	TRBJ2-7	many	CASSMTDRLGEQYF	TGTGCCAGCAGTATGACCGACAGGCTTGGCGAGCAGTACTTC